This T cell receptor beta chain was captured by sequencing in a study of cytomegalovirus exposure and HLA in healthy donors. Findings and caveats of the study: The only immune exposure information that was available was CMV serostatus. Association with HLA alleles at 0.05 false discovery rate was found for 16,951 TCR beta sequences in a later analysis.

The CDR3 loop spans 14 amino acids. Germline V gene data show CDR1 as SEHNR and CDR2 as FQNEAQ (reference sequence). With 4 bases clipped from V and 2 bases from J, the junction kept 1 base outside the gene matches. With regard to this clone: Its specificity is not known.

With 60 Vbeta and 13 Jbeta primers, the PCR was carried out. Generated by immunoSEQ multiplex PCR, the TCRdb table keeps only in-frame clones and is missing some. This table has approximately 140,000 clones, around 79% appearing once. Sequenced sample: PBMCs. The gene calls are TRBV7-9 and TRBJ1-2; the match to TRBD1 covers 10 bases. The sequence came from a human donor in good health. The CDR3 spells CASSSDRGNYGYTF. In DNA form, the CDR3 reads TGTGCCAGCAGCTCGGACAGGGGGAACTATGGCTACACCTTC.